These 2 T cell receptor beta chains came from one sample sequenced in a study of blood T cell repertoires in COVID-19. Profiled with immunoSEQ multiplex PCR; TCRdb holds only in-frame clones, not every one. This sample carries fewer than 250,000 clones, roughly 86% of them seen once, and the ten largest clones take 1.5% to 2%. Sequenced: peripheral blood. The origin of the receptors is a woman aged 55-70 years who had recovered from COVID-19.

The rearrangement links TRBV9 to TRBJ2-3; D perhaps matches TRBD2 (6 bases). V lost 6 bases and J lost 2, with 13 bases in between. This CDR3 is 14 amino acids long. Germline CDR1 and CDR2: SGDLS and YYNGEE. The CDR3 nucleotides read TGTGCCAGCACCCGGACTACTAACACAGATACGCAGTATTTT. This codes for CASTRTTNTDTQYF.

CDR3 DNA: TGTGCCACCGCAACAGGGGTGGTCCCCTACGAGCAGTACTTC. It codes for CATATGVVPYEQYF. The V and J genes are TRBV15 and TRBJ2-7; TRBD1 agrees at 7 bases. Germline V gene sequence: CDR1 LNHNV, CDR2 YYDKDF (reference sequence). This CDR3 is built from 14 residues. With 8 bases clipped from V and 2 bases from J, the junction kept 9 bases outside the gene matches.